This TCR beta chain derives from a study of shared clonotypes between healthy human individuals. A remark on this clone: Antigen: not known.

Donation came from healthy HIV-negative adults that had no recent acute infections or vaccinations. The donor cohort consisted entirely of Caucasian adults residing in Nashville, Tennessee. Looked up from germline, CDR1 is LNHDA and CDR2 is SQIVND (reference sequence). Trimming cost V 6 bases and J 9 bases; bases outside gene matches: 15. This CDR3 has 15 amino acids. The test was conducted at deep level. Some clones are missing from TCRdb's copy, which holds only in-frame ones; the method was immunoSEQ multiplex PCR. The table has a few hundred thousand clones, roughly 85% seen once; the top ten hold approximately 12%. Study-wide points: Clonotype sharing among donors was expected to depend on sequencing depth.

The rearrangement uses TRBV19 and TRBJ2-7; 9 bases are shared with TRBD1. This clonotype originated in a woman between 40 and 55 years old in good health. Some clones in this sample may be carry-over from other donors' samples. Input material: PBMCs. The CDR3 sequence is CASRPQGAPLSVQYF. DNA for the CDR3: TGTGCCAGTAGACCACAGGGGGCCCCTCTCTCGGTGCAGTACTTC.